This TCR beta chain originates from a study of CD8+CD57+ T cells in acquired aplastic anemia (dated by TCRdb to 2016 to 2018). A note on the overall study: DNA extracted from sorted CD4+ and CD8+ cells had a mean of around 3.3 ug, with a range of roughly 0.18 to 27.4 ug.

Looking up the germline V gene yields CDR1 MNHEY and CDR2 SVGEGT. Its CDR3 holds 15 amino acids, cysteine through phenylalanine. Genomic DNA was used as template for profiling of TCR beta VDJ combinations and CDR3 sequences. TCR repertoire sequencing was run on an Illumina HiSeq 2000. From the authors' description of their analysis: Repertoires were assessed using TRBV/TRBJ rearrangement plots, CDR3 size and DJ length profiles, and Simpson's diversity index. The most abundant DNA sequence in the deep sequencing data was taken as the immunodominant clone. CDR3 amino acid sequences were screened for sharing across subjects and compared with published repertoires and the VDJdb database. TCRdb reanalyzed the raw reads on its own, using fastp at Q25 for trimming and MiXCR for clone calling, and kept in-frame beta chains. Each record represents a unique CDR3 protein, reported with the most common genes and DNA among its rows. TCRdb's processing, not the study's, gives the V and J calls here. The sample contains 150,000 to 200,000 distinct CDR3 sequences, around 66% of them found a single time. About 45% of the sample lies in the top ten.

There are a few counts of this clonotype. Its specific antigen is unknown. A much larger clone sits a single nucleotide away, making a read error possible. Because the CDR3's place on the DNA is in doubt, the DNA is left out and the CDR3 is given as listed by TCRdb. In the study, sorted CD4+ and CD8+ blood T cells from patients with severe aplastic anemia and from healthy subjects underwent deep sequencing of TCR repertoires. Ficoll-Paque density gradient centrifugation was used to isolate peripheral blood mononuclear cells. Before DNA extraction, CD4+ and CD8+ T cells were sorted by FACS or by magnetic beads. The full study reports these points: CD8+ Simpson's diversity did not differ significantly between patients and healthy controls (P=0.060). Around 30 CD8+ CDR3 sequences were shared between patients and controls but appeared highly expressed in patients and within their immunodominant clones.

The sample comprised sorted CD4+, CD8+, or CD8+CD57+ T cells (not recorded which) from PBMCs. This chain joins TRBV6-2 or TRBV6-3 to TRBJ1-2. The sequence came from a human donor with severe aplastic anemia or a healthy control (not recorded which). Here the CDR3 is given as CAISRPAGANYGCTF.